This TCR beta chain was recorded in a study of human T cells and chemical hapten exposure. Study-wide points: Expanded TCRs formed significantly more large CDR3 similarity clusters than controls.

Time point denoted: patch test 2, 6 weeks after DPC sensitization. The treatment was: therapeutic diphenylcyclopropenone sensitization with weekly scalp DPC. The table lists this clonotype with many counts. Its antigen is unknown. Germline trimming cut 6 bases from V and 3 bases from J; bases unmatched to any gene: 10. Germline CDR1 DFQATT, CDR2 SNEGSKA (reference sequence). The CDR3 covers 14 residues. Each CDR3 protein is one row after TCRdb ran MiXCR on the RACE reads. The table records tens of thousands of distinct CDR3 sequences, roughly 3.3% of them present only once. The source of this sequence is a man aged 35 to 55 with alopecia areata. Some clones in this sample may be carry-over from other donors' samples. This chain links TRBV20-1 with TRBJ2-7; 8 bases are a match to TRBD1. This sample comprised whole blood, obtained in connection with sensitization to the hapten diphenylcyclopropenone (DPC). The CDR3 is CSATGQGASYEQYF. As DNA, the CDR3 is TGCAGTGCGACCGGACAGGGAGCGAGCTACGAGCAGTACTTC.